Listed here are 23 T cell receptor beta chains from one sample, sequenced in a study of cytomegalovirus exposure and HLA in healthy donors. Researchers ran the PCR with 60 Vbeta and 13 Jbeta primers. The protocol was immunoSEQ multiplex PCR, while the TCRdb copy is restricted to in-frame clones and leaves out a portion. The profile shows 95,000 to 150,000 clones, around 65% of them singletons. Sequenced: PBMCs. These receptor sequences come from a man aged 18 to 35 in good health and CMV-seronegative.

There are a few counts of this clone. The CDR3 DNA reads as TGTGCCAGCAGCTCTACCCCCGAGAAGGGCTACACCTTC. Its protein product is CASSSTPEKGYTF. The chain carries TRBV6-5 and TRBJ1-2; D is undetermined. CDR3 length: 13 amino acids. Germline loops: CDR1 MNHEY, CDR2 SVGAGI. V lost 6 bases to trimming and J lost 8 bases, with 16 bases between them.

This clone showed up just a few times. The chain combines TRBV11-3 with TRBJ2-2; perhaps TRBD1 as D (5 bases). With 2 bases removed from V and 2 bases from J, the gap between germline ends came to 15 bases. Germline CDR1 reads SGHNT; CDR2 reads YENEEA. The CDR3 length is 17 residues. As DNA, the CDR3 is TGTGCCAGCAGCTTAAGGGGTTCTGGCAGAAACACCGGGGAGCTGTTTTTT. Translated, it gives CASSLRGSGRNTGELFF.

The gene calls are TRBV29-1 and TRBJ2-1; possibly TRBD2 for D (6 bases). CDR1 and CDR2 (germline): SQVTM, ANQGSEA. Trimming removed 8 bases from V and 3 bases from J, with 8 bases in between. The CDR3 is 11 amino acids. The CDR3 protein is CSTGVYNEQFF. In DNA, the CDR3 is TGCAGCACGGGGGTCTACAATGAGCAGTTCTTC.

The V gene is TRBV30, the J gene TRBJ2-5; D is possibly TRBD2 (6 bases). The germline gives CDR1 GTSNPN, CDR2 SVGIG (reference sequence). The CDR3 spans 13 residues. V gave up 4 bases and J gave up 3 bases, with 12 bases separating them. Here the CDR3 DNA reads TGTGCCTGGACGGGCGGGGATGAAGAGACCCAGTACTTC. Its protein is CAWTGGDEETQYF. Full variable domain (remainder filled in from reference TRBV30 and TRBJ2-5): SQTIHQWPATLVQPVGSPLSLECTVEGTSNPNLYWYRQAAGRGLQLLFYSVGIGQISSEVPQNLSASRPQDRQFILSSKKLLLSDSGFYLCAWTGGDEETQYFGPGTRLLVL.

There are a few counts of this clone. The rearrangement joins TRBV5-1 to TRBJ1-1; 11 bases fit TRBD1. In germline, CDR1 is SGHRS, CDR2 YFSETQ. This CDR3 is 14 amino acids long. The V and J ends lost 3 bases and 4 bases, in that order; junction bases with no gene match: 2. The CDR3 loop reads CASSSGTGGTEAFF. The CDR3 nucleotides are TGCGCCAGCAGCTCCGGGACAGGGGGCACTGAAGCTTTCTTT.

The V gene is TRBV2, the J gene TRBJ2-3, with a possible D match to TRBD2 (6 bases). The CDR3 loop spans 16 amino acids. Trimming removed 7 bases at V and 3 bases at J, with 20 bases between. CDR1 and CDR2 from the germline V gene are SNHLY and FYNNEI. The CDR3 loop reads CASNLGAGRGTDTQYF. The DNA of the CDR3 is TGTGCCAGCAACCTAGGGGCGGGAAGGGGAACAGATACGCAGTATTTT.

The rearrangement joins TRBV10-3 to TRBJ2-3, with 7 bases identical to TRBD1. After removal of 2 bases from V and 2 bases from J, the junction contained 4 bases not matched to a gene. The CDR3 covers 15 residues. Germline-derived CDR1 and CDR2 are ENHRY and SYGVKD. The CDR3 region is CAISEGDRLTDTQYF. CDR3 DNA: TGTGCCATCAGTGAGGGGGACAGACTCACAGATACGCAGTATTTT.

The chain has TRBV19 and TRBJ2-7; no clear D. CDR1 LNHDA and CDR2 SQIVND come from the germline V gene (reference sequence). Trimming pared 1 base from V and 4 bases from J, leaving 8 bases between. The CDR3 contains 13 residues. This CDR3 reads CASSIASGYEQYF. The CDR3 coding sequence is TGTGCCAGTAGTATAGCTTCGGGTTACGAGCAGTACTTC.

The V gene is TRBV5-8, the J gene TRBJ2-7, with D uncertain. This CDR3 has 13 residues. Trimming removed 2 bases at V and 0 bases at J, with 6 bases between. Germline V gene lookup returns CDR1 SGHTS and CDR2 YDEGEE. The CDR3 spells CASSFRPSYEQYF. CDR3 DNA sequence: TGTGCCAGCAGCTTCAGGCCCTCCTACGAGCAGTACTTC.

The genes are TRBV2 and TRBJ1-1; D uncertain. The CDR3 length is 15 residues. Germline loops: CDR1 SNHLY, CDR2 FYNNEI. Trimming pared 6 bases from V and 5 bases from J, leaving 19 bases between. The CDR3 DNA reads TGTGCCAGCAGCCCCACAGTATCCGGCATAACTGAAGCTTTCTTT. This codes for CASSPTVSGITEAFF.

The chain couples TRBV19 to TRBJ2-1; 8 bases fit TRBD1. Trimming at V came to 10 bases and at J to 7 bases, leaving 9 bases not matched to a gene. CDR1 LNHDA and CDR2 SQIVND come from the germline V gene (reference sequence). This CDR3 is built from 13 residues. The CDR3 sequence: CATSRDRKNEQFF. For the CDR3, the DNA is TGTGCCACCTCCCGGGACAGGAAAAATGAGCAGTTCTTC.

This chain connects TRBV9 to TRBJ2-5, with D possibly being TRBD1 (6 bases). Deletions cut 0 bases from V and 2 bases from J, with 17 bases between. The CDR3 covers 17 residues. The germline V gene has CDR1 SGDLS and CDR2 YYNGEE. The CDR3 spells CASSVDPSQGLQETQYF. In DNA form, the CDR3 reads TGTGCCAGCAGCGTAGATCCCTCACAGGGCTTACAAGAGACCCAGTACTTC. The complete variable domain, with remaining parts taken from reference TRBV9 and TRBJ2-5, reads DSGVTQTPKHLITATGQRVTLRCSPRSGDLSVYWYQQSLDQGLQFLIQYYNGEERAKGNILERFSAQQFPDLHSELNLSSLELGDSALYFCASSVDPSQGLQETQYFGPGTRLLVL.

V gene TRBV5-6 combines with J gene TRBJ2-7; TRBD2 is a possible D gene (5 bases). With 2 bases removed from V and 2 bases from J, the gap between germline ends came to 20 bases. The CDR3 sequence is 17 residues long. Germline V gene data show CDR1 as SGHDT and CDR2 as YYEEEE. The CDR3 DNA is TGTGCCAGCAGCTTTAGTCTTCAAGCAGGACTCCCCTACGAGCAGTACTTC. It codes for CASSFSLQAGLPYEQYF.

This clone was seen more than once but under ten times. One end of the junction is discordant with germline, which a read error may explain. The chain uses TRBV18 and TRBJ2-7; 9 bases fit TRBD1. Germline CDR1 is KGHSH and CDR2 is LQKENI. The length of the CDR3 is 12 residues. The CDR3 loop reads CASSRGGQGPHF. Here the CDR3 DNA reads TGTGCCAGCTCACGAGGGGGACAGGGACCCCACTTC. Variable domain in full (rest from reference TRBV18 and TRBJ2-7): NAGVMQNPRHLVRRRGQEARLRCSPMKGHSHVYWYRQLPEEGLKFMVYLQKENIIDESGMPKERFSAEFPKEGPSILRIQQVVRGDSAAYFCASSRGGQGPHFGPGTRLTVT.

V usage is TRBV10-3 and J usage is TRBJ2-7, with TRBD1 matching over 12 bases. The V and J ends lost 4 bases and 5 bases, in that order; junction bases with no gene match: 6. The CDR3 length is 15 residues. CDR1 and CDR2 (germline): ENHRY, SYGVKD. CDR3 in amino acids: CAISARGQGANEQYF. DNA of the CDR3: TGTGCCATCAGTGCCCGGGGACAGGGGGCCAACGAGCAGTACTTC.

The V gene is TRBV4-3, the J gene TRBJ1-4; D is unclear. The CDR3 contains 14 residues. Trimming took off 0 bases at V and 7 bases at J, with 9 bases between the two ends. The germline V gene has CDR1 LGHNA and CDR2 YSLEER. This CDR3 is CASSQEGRVEKLFF. CDR3 sequence (DNA): TGCGCCAGCAGCCAAGAAGGGAGGGTTGAAAAACTGTTTTTT.

This rearrangement joins TRBV10-3 to TRBJ2-7; the match to TRBD1 covers 8 bases. V trimming: 7 bases; J trimming: 0 bases; junction bases outside the gene matches: 5. Looked up from germline, CDR1 is ENHRY and CDR2 is SYGVKD. The CDR3 extends over 14 amino acids. CDR3 DNA: TGTGCCATCACTGACAGGGGCTTCTCCTACGAGCAGTACTTC. Protein product: CAITDRGFSYEQYF.

This sequence joins TRBV9 and TRBJ1-1; D may be TRBD1 (6 bases). In germline, CDR1 is SGDLS, CDR2 YYNGEE. Trimming removed 4 bases from V and 6 bases from J, with 16 bases in between. This CDR3 spans 14 amino acids. The DNA for the CDR3 is TGTGCCAGCAGCCCGAAGGGGGGGTTCGCTGAAGCTTTCTTT. The encoded protein is CASSPKGGFAEAFF.

V usage is TRBV25-1 and J usage is TRBJ2-4, with D perhaps TRBD1 (6 bases). Trimming cost V 2 bases and J 5 bases, with 10 bases left between them. Looked up from germline, CDR1 is MGHDK and CDR2 is SYGVNS. The CDR3 consists of 14 residues. The CDR3 reads CASSETGTQNIQYF. CDR3 in DNA: TGTGCCAGCAGTGAAACAGGGACCCAAAACATTCAGTACTTC. Complete variable domain (other parts from reference TRBV25-1 and TRBJ2-4): EADIYQTPRYLVIGTGKKITLECSQTMGHDKMYWYQQDPGMELHLIHYSYGVNSTEKGDLSSESTVSRIRTEHFPLTLESARPSHTSQYLCASSETGTQNIQYFGAGTRLSVL.

The chain uses TRBV2 and TRBJ1-5; D gene unclear. V lost 3 bases and J lost 7, with 10 bases in between. Germline V gives CDR1 SNHLY, CDR2 FYNNEI. This CDR3 has 13 residues. The DNA for the CDR3 is TGTGCCAGCAGTGAGAAGGGCGGGCAGCCCCAGCATTTT. This encodes CASSEKGGQPQHF.

The gene calls are TRBV6-1 and TRBJ2-3; 8 nucleotides align to TRBD1. From germline, CDR1 is MNHNS and CDR2 SASEGT. The ends lost 4 bases at V and 1 base at J; junction bases unmatched: 7. This CDR3 is built from 16 residues. The CDR3 region has the DNA TGTGCCAGCAGTGCGATCCAGGGGGCACGCACAGATACGCAGTATTTT. Its protein product is CASSAIQGARTDTQYF.

The chain recombines TRBV5-1 with TRBJ1-4; 9 positions match TRBD1. Trimming at V came to 4 bases and at J to 2 bases, leaving 3 bases not matched to a gene. This CDR3 region has 15 residues. Germline lookup yields CDR1 SGHRS and CDR2 YFSETQ. CDR3 loop: CASSRGTGTNEKLFF. The CDR3 DNA sequence: TGCGCCAGCAGCCGCGGGACAGGGACTAATGAAAAACTGTTTTTT.

This clone turned up a few times. The genes are TRBV4-1 and TRBJ1-1, with D possibly being TRBD1 (5 bases). V lost 5 bases, J lost 1 base, and 17 bases lay in between. Germline loops: CDR1 MGHRA, CDR2 YSYEKL. CDR3 size: 16 residues. Written as DNA, the CDR3 is TGCGCCAGCAGCGGGACCCAGTGGGGAGGGAACACTGAAGCTTTCTTT. This gives the protein CASSGTQWGGNTEAFF.